This T cell receptor beta chain is from a study of shared clonotypes between healthy human individuals. Study information: Serving as donors were two women and three men, whose ages spanned 18 to 49. The study used three CD4 naive, three CD4 memory, two CD8 naive and one CD8 memory plate per donor. Findings and limits, study-wide: Sharing across a handful of donors was seen in roughly 5.2% of naive CD4 clonotypes. The low donor count limited represented genetic and exposure-history diversity.

V was cut by 5 bases and J by 3 bases, with 13 bases left in between. The CDR3 has 15 amino acids. Germline V gives CDR1 SGHNT, CDR2 YENEEA. Using immunoSEQ multiplex PCR, the repertoire was profiled, and TCRdb retains in-frame clones only, with some absent. Of millions of clones listed, 90% to 95% are singletons. On this clone: What it binds is not known.

The clonotype originates from a man younger than 30 in good health. The genes are TRBV11-3 and TRBJ2-2; tentatively, D is TRBD1 (5 bases). Sequencing input: naive CD4+ T cells sorted from blood. The subset: CD45RA+ positively selected. This CDR3 reads CASSQYTGDTGELFF. DNA of the CDR3: TGTGCCAGCAGCCAATACACAGGAGACACCGGGGAGCTGTTTTTT.